The 31 T cell receptor beta chains below were found in one sample sequenced in a study of human T cells and chemical hapten exposure (dated by TCRdb to 2020 to 2022). Libraries were made using RACE. Sequencing relied on a NextSeq 500. The public reads were run again by TCRdb, first through fastp at Q25 and then through MiXCR, and only productive beta chains were kept. Entries are consolidated by CDR3 protein sequence, retaining the most common genes and DNA. For this sample there are about 90,000 distinct CDR3 sequences; roughly 10% appear just once. The ten top clones hold around 1% of the sample. Read against the paper, the sample's time point label means: patch test 3, about 24 weeks after DPC sensitization. Per the publication, the treatment or condition label means: therapeutic diphenylcyclopropenone sensitization with weekly scalp DPC. The input for sequencing was whole blood, taken in connection with sensitization to the hapten diphenylcyclopropenone (DPC). The receptors derive from a woman aged 25 to 45 with alopecia areata. Some clones in this sample may be carry-over from other donors' samples.

There are a few counts of this clonotype. The chain combines TRBV4-1 with TRBJ1-5, with D possibly TRBD1 on 5 matching bases. V lost 2 bases, J lost 5 bases, and 13 bases lay in between. The CDR3 is made up of 15 amino acids. CDR1 and CDR2 (germline): MGHRA, YSYEKL. DNA for the CDR3: TGCGCCAGCAGCCAAATCGGGGGTTCTGATCAGCCCCAGCATTTT. Residues: CASSQIGGSDQPQHF.

The V and J genes are TRBV19 and TRBJ1-5; maybe TRBD1 (6 bases). The V gene's germline CDR1 is LNHDA and CDR2 SQIVND (reference sequence). V lost 3 bases and J lost 2, with 11 bases in between. The CDR3 extends over 15 amino acids. DNA of the CDR3: TGTGCCAGTAGTATGGACGGGGGCGGCAATCAGCCCCAGCATTTT. It is translated as CASSMDGGGNQPQHF.

This clonotype showed up many times. The rearrangement uses TRBV2 and TRBJ2-7, with TRBD2 matching over 13 bases. V was clipped by 2 bases and J by 0 bases; unmatched bases: 7. The CDR3 runs to 18 residues. Germline V lookup: CDR1 SNHLY, CDR2 FYNNEI. CDR3 protein: CASSERTSGGLSSYEQYV. DNA for the CDR3: TGTGCCAGCAGTGAAAGGACTAGCGGGGGCCTCAGCTCCTACGAGCAGTACGTC.

This clonotype came up a few times. V usage is TRBV20-1 and J usage is TRBJ2-3; D is possibly TRBD2 (6 bases). Looked up from germline, CDR1 is DFQATT and CDR2 is SNEGSKA (reference sequence). This CDR3 is 15 amino acids long. V gave up 6 bases and J gave up 6 bases, with 22 bases separating them. The CDR3 nucleotides read TGCAGTGCAGATACGGACCGGGAGTATTTGGATACGCAGTATTTT. As protein: CSADTDREYLDTQYF.

V gene TRBV28 combines with J gene TRBJ1-5; 8 bases match TRBD1. The CDR3 loop spans 16 amino acids. V gave up 4 bases and J gave up 5 bases; unmatched junction bases: 10. Germline CDR1 reads MDHEN; CDR2 reads SYDVKM. The CDR3 is CASSSHDRGAYQPQHF. Written as DNA, the CDR3 is TGTGCCAGCAGTTCACATGACAGGGGCGCTTATCAGCCCCAGCATTTT.

This clonotype has just a few counts. This chain uses TRBV7-9 with TRBJ2-7, with 7 nucleotides matching TRBD1. Germline CDR1 is SEHNR and CDR2 is FQNEAQ (reference sequence). With V trimmed by 4 bases and J by 4 bases, 7 bases remained unmatched. The CDR3 has 14 residues. The CDR3 DNA is TGTGCCAGCAGCTCGACGACAGGGTCTTACGAGCAGTACTTC. It encodes CASSSTTGSYEQYF. The variable domain in full, completed from reference TRBV7-9 and TRBJ2-7, reads DTGVSQNPRHKITKRGQNVTFRCDPISEHNRLYWYRQTLGQGPEFLTYFQNEAQLEKSRLLSDRFSAERPKGSFSTLEIQRTEQGDSAMYLCASSSTTGSYEQYFGPGTRLTVT.

The V call is TRBV28, the J call TRBJ2-2; D ambiguous. This CDR3 is 14 amino acids long. V was cut by 7 bases and J by 5 bases, with 14 bases left in between. Germline V lookup: CDR1 MDHEN, CDR2 SYDVKM. The CDR3: CASTRSWMTGELFF. The CDR3 nucleotides read TGTGCCAGCACCAGGTCCTGGATGACCGGGGAGCTGTTTTTT.

Many counts were recorded for this clonotype. The chain employs TRBV6-6 and TRBJ1-1; D gene unclear. CDR1 and CDR2 from the germline V gene are MNHNY and SVGAGI (reference sequence). The CDR3 extends over 11 amino acids. Between the trimmed V and J ends, which lost 2 bases and 9 bases, there was a span of 7 bases. CDR3 loop: CASSYAVKAFF. The CDR3 DNA follows: TGTGCCAGCAGTTACGCGGTGAAAGCTTTCTTT.

The chain combines TRBV28 with TRBJ2-1; 10 bases align to TRBD2. The CDR3 totals 15 residues. CDR1 is MDHEN, CDR2 SYDVKM, per germline. Trimming took 5 bases from V and 5 from J; bases not matched to a gene: 6. This CDR3 reads CASSPGTSAHNEQFF. In DNA, the CDR3 is TGTGCCAGCAGTCCTGGGACTAGCGCCCACAATGAGCAGTTCTTC.

This chain connects TRBV2 to TRBJ1-2; D unresolved. The germline V gene encodes CDR1 SNHLY and CDR2 FYNNEI. The ends were cut back, 9 bases at V and 4 bases at J, with 12 bases in the middle. The CDR3 has 12 residues. CDR3 DNA: TGTGCCAGTAAGGCCGGCGCCTATGGCTACACCTTC. Its translation: CASKAGAYGYTF.

With regard to this clonotype: At one end, the junction sequence differs from germline, possibly due to a read error. J is TRBJ2-1 and V is TRBV19; either TRBD1 or TRBD2 may fit D (5 bases each). Germline V lookup: CDR1 LNHDA, CDR2 SQIVND (reference sequence). This CDR3 comprises 13 residues. CDR3 nucleotide sequence: TGTGCCAGTAGTATAAACCGGGACGACGAGCCGTTCTTC. Its protein is CASSINRDDEPFF.

This clonotype has at least ten counts. This sequence joins TRBV7-9 and TRBJ1-1; D gene ambiguous. CDR1 is SEHNR and CDR2 is FQNEAQ in the germline V gene (reference sequence). Deletions cut 1 base from V and 1 base from J, with 7 bases between. The CDR3 totals 14 residues. The CDR3 is CASSLELGNTEAFF. The CDR3 DNA sequence: TGTGCCAGCAGCTTAGAGCTGGGGAACACTGAAGCTTTCTTT.

In this sample, this clonotype turned up many times. V gene TRBV4-2 combines with J gene TRBJ1-4, with D unresolved. Germline CDR1 is LGHNA and CDR2 is YNFKEQ. CDR3 length: 15 amino acids. V was pared by 0 bases and J by 7 bases, with 12 bases between. In nucleotides, the CDR3 is TGTGCCAGCAGCCAAGATCGAGGGTTTGGTGAAAAACTGTTTTTT. It codes for CASSQDRGFGEKLFF.

The chain carries TRBV7-6 and TRBJ1-2; 7 bases map to TRBD1. Trimming took 5 bases from V and 7 from J; bases not matched to a gene: 10. This CDR3 has 14 residues. Germline V gene sequence: CDR1 SGHVS, CDR2 FNYEAQ. The CDR3 reads CASSPQGVKVGYTF. The CDR3 DNA sequence: TGTGCCAGCAGCCCGCAGGGGGTGAAGGTTGGCTACACCTTC.

The chain is built from TRBV2 and TRBJ1-6, with TRBD1 identical over 7 bases. CDR3 length: 14 amino acids. With 6 bases clipped from V and 7 bases from J, the junction kept 6 bases outside the gene matches. Per the germline V gene, CDR1 is SNHLY and CDR2 is FYNNEI. The CDR3 loop is CASRTTGRNSPLHF. CDR3 coding DNA: TGTGCCAGCAGGACGACAGGGAGAAATTCACCCCTCCACTTT.

The V gene is TRBV24-1, the J gene TRBJ2-2; D may be TRBD1 (6 bases). The CDR3 is made up of 16 amino acids. The germline V gene encodes CDR1 KGHDR and CDR2 SFDVKD. V dropped 3 bases and J dropped 4 bases, with 14 bases sitting between them. The CDR3 loop is CATSDIYRVTTGELFF. CDR3 sequence (DNA): TGTGCCACCAGTGATATTTACAGGGTGACCACCGGGGAGCTGTTTTTT.

This clonotype was seen at least ten times. The chain links TRBV10-3 to TRBJ2-3; D is unclear. Germline V gene sequence: CDR1 ENHRY, CDR2 SYGVKD. V dropped 8 bases and J dropped 2 bases, with 8 bases sitting between them. The CDR3 consists of 12 residues. The CDR3 nucleotides read TGTGCCATCTCAGTTGACACAGATACGCAGTATTTT. Protein sequence: CAISVDTDTQYF.

The chain joins TRBV4-1 to TRBJ1-5, with D possibly TRBD1 on 5 matching bases. CDR3 length: 15 amino acids. With 1 base removed from V and 0 bases from J, the gap between germline ends came to 7 bases. The germline CDR1 and CDR2 sequences are MGHRA and YSYEKL. The CDR3 bases are TGCGCCAGCAGCCAAGGAGGGGTTAGCAATCAGCCCCAGCATTTT. It specifies CASSQGGVSNQPQHF.

The genes are TRBV7-9 and TRBJ2-1, with D hard to call. V gave up 5 bases and J gave up 7 bases, with 3 bases separating them. The CDR3 contains 10 residues. CDR1 is SEHNR, CDR2 FQNEAQ, per germline (reference sequence). This CDR3 reads CASSGNEQFF. CDR3 bases: TGTGCCAGCAGCGGGAATGAGCAGTTCTTC.

This chain uses TRBV28 with TRBJ1-4, with D perhaps matching TRBD1 (5 bases). CDR1 and CDR2 (germline): MDHEN, SYDVKM. CDR3 length: 12 amino acids. V lost 9 bases to trimming and J lost 8 bases, with 13 bases between them. CDR3 sequence: CASQPWGEKLFF. CDR3 DNA: TGTGCCAGTCAACCCTGGGGGGAAAAACTGTTTTTT.

Worth noting for this clonotype: One junction end does not reproduce the germline sequence, and a read error may be involved. The chain has TRBV3-1 and TRBJ1-2; 7 nucleotides align to TRBD1. The CDR3 covers 13 residues. Germline values: CDR1 LGHDT, CDR2 YNNKEL (reference sequence). Here the CDR3 DNA reads TGTGCCAGCAGCCAAGGACAGGGAGTTGGCTACGCCTTC. It specifies CASSQGQGVGYAF. The variable domain in full, with the rest retrieved from reference TRBV3-1 and TRBJ1-2, is DTAVSQTPKYLVTQMGNDKSIKCEQNLGHDTMYWYKQDSKKFLKIMFSYNNKELIINETVPNRFSPKSPDKAHLNLHINSLELGDSAVYFCASSQGQGVGYAFGSGTRLTVV.

This clonotype has a handful of counts. V is TRBV29-1 and J is TRBJ2-2, with D possibly being TRBD2 (6 bases). The germline V gene has CDR1 SQVTM and CDR2 ANQGSEA. The V and J ends lost 5 bases and 7 bases respectively, with 11 bases between them. This CDR3 is 12 amino acids long. CDR3: CSVYSAGGELFF. CDR3 DNA sequence: TGCAGCGTTTATTCAGCGGGCGGGGAGCTGTTTTTT.

This clonotype was recorded once. The rearrangement joins TRBV20-1 to TRBJ2-1; TRBD2 agrees at 11 bases. With 0 bases clipped from V and 7 bases from J, the junction kept 5 bases outside the gene matches. Germline V gene lookup returns CDR1 DFQATT and CDR2 SNEGSKA (reference sequence). The CDR3 extends over 15 amino acids. The DNA of the CDR3 is TGCAGTGCTAGAGACCTAGCGGGAGGACCTAATGAGCAGTTCTTC. As protein: CSARDLAGGPNEQFF.

This clonotype appeared many times. The chain combines TRBV6-5 with TRBJ2-5, with a weak D call TRBD2 (6 bases). CDR3 length: 15 residues. CDR1 and CDR2 from the germline V gene are MNHEY and SVGAGI. The V gene lost 4 bases and the J gene lost 2 bases, with 14 bases spanning the gap. The CDR3 nucleotides are TGTGCCAGCAGTTTCCAGCCAGGGAGGCAAGAGACCCAGTACTTC. Amino acid sequence: CASSFQPGRQETQYF.

This clonotype has at least ten counts. The J gene is TRBJ2-1, the V gene TRBV12-3 or TRBV12-4, with D hard to call. CDR3 size: 12 residues. V was clipped by 6 bases and J by 7 bases, with 10 bases between them. The CDR3 loop is CASSLTANEQFF. As DNA, the CDR3 is TGTGCCAGCAGCCTGACTGCAAATGAGCAGTTCTTC.

This clonotype was recorded a few times. The rearrangement uses TRBV9 and TRBJ1-1; 7 positions agree with TRBD1. Losses at the gene ends were 2 bases for V and 4 bases for J; bases not matched to a gene: 11. This CDR3 has 16 residues. CDR1 is SGDLS and CDR2 is YYNGEE in the germline V gene. CDR3 DNA: TGTGCCAGCAGCGTGACCGACAGGGCTTTTTTCACTGAAGCTTTCTTT. Translation gives CASSVTDRAFFTEAFF.

In its sample, this clonotype was seen many times. This rearrangement joins TRBV28 to TRBJ2-7; D might be TRBD2 (5 bases). This CDR3 is 13 amino acids long. With 10 bases removed from V and 0 bases from J, the gap between germline ends came to 13 bases. Germline loops: CDR1 MDHEN, CDR2 SYDVKM. CDR3 nucleotide sequence: TGTGCCACGGCCGGGAAAAGCTCCTACGAGCAGTACGTC. Translated, it gives CATAGKSSYEQYV.

The V call is TRBV29-1, the J call TRBJ1-5, with 7 bases fitting TRBD1. The V and J ends lost 6 bases and 5 bases, in that order; junction bases with no gene match: 7. Looked up from germline, CDR1 is SQVTM and CDR2 is ANQGSEA. This CDR3 is 13 amino acids long. CDR3 nucleotides: TGCAGCGTAGCAGGGGGAAACGATCAGCCCCAGCATTTT. Amino acid sequence: CSVAGGNDQPQHF.

The rearrangement joins TRBV12-3 or TRBV12-4 to TRBJ1-4; a weak D match, TRBD1 (6 bases). V lost 3 bases and J lost 3, with 8 bases in between. This CDR3 comprises 14 residues. CDR3 in DNA: TGTGCCAGCAGTTTCAGGGGCCCTAATGAAAAACTGTTTTTT. This translates into CASSFRGPNEKLFF.

This clonotype was detected only once. For the CDR3, the DNA is TGTGCCAGCAACGACCATAGAACCTACGAGCAGTACTTC. Translation: CASNDHRTYEQYF. The gene calls are TRBV28 and TRBJ2-7; D remains ambiguous. The V and J ends lost 7 bases and 2 bases respectively, with 12 bases between them. CDR3 length: 13 residues. Germline V gene data show CDR1 as MDHEN and CDR2 as SYDVKM.

This clonotype showed up many times. The chain joins TRBV6-2 or TRBV6-3 to TRBJ2-2, with D unclear. CDR3 length equals 13 residues. Germline V CDR1 and CDR2: MNHEY, SVGEGT. Trimming took 6 bases from V and 5 from J, leaving 10 bases between them. CDR3 residues: CASRNMGTGELFF. The CDR3 DNA reads as TGTGCCAGCAGGAACATGGGGACCGGGGAGCTGTTTTTT.